Presented here are 26 T cell receptor beta chains from one specimen sequenced in a study of technical replicates of blood from a handful of donors (dated by TCRdb to the late 2010s). Libraries were built with the immunoSEQ multiplex PCR assay. The clones in this table, taken by TCRdb from immuneACCESS, are in-frame only. Not every clone is retained; where verified, under half of the shortfall comes from an unresolved V gene, and the cause of the rest is unknown. Within this sample are 75,000 to 80,000 clones, with 85% to 95% of them counted one time only. Under 0.5% of the sample lies in the top ten. Sample: T cells isolated from PBMCs. These TCRs come from a human donor in good health.

The rearrangement links TRBV7-9 to TRBJ2-1; maybe TRBD2 (6 bases). This CDR3 contains 16 residues. V was shortened by 5 bases and J by 6 bases, with 20 bases between the two germline ends. The germline V gene has CDR1 SEHNR and CDR2 FQNEAQ (reference sequence). This chain's CDR3 is CASSPGDESAVNEQFF. CDR3 DNA: TGTGCCAGCAGCCCGGGGGACGAATCGGCTGTCAATGAGCAGTTCTTC.

V usage is TRBV5-1 and J usage is TRBJ2-2; a weak D match, TRBD1 (6 bases). The V gene lost 7 bases and the J gene lost 0 bases, with 13 bases spanning the gap. The CDR3 runs to 15 residues. Per germline, CDR1 SGHRS and CDR2 YFSETQ. The CDR3 nucleotides are TGCGCCAGCCGGCGGACAGCCGCGAACACCGGGGAGCTGTTTTTT. Residues: CASRRTAANTGELFF.

The sample holds a few counts of this clone. The chain recombines TRBV10-3 with TRBJ2-7; 7 nucleotides line up with TRBD1. The CDR3 is 14 residues long. The germline gives CDR1 ENHRY, CDR2 SYGVKD. The J segment lost 6 bases and the V segment lost 5 bases, leaving 10 bases of the junction unmatched. The CDR3 loop reads CAISRDRLLGEQYF. The CDR3, as DNA: TGTGCCATCAGTCGGGACAGACTCTTGGGCGAGCAGTACTTC.

The rearrangement joins TRBV9 to TRBJ2-2; possible D gene TRBD2, 6 bases. Germline CDR1 reads SGDLS; CDR2 reads YYNGEE. Deletions cut 1 base from V and 4 bases from J, with 11 bases between. This CDR3 contains 15 residues. CDR3 loop: CASSVLGGATGELFF. Written as DNA, the CDR3 is TGTGCCAGCAGCGTACTGGGAGGAGCCACCGGGGAGCTGTTTTTT.

The rearrangement uses TRBV6-1 and TRBJ1-5; D remains ambiguous. This CDR3 spans 13 amino acids. V lost 5 bases and J lost 4, with 9 bases in between. Germline CDR1 reads MNHNS; CDR2 reads SASEGT. Here the CDR3 reads CASSFAQNQPQHF. In DNA form, the CDR3 reads TGTGCCAGCAGTTTTGCACAGAATCAGCCCCAGCATTTT.

The chain joins TRBV30 to TRBJ1-4; D gene ambiguous. Germline lookup yields CDR1 GTSNPN and CDR2 SVGIG (reference sequence). The CDR3 runs 14 residues. Deletions cut 0 bases from V and 10 bases from J, with 15 bases between. In nucleotides, the CDR3 is TGTGCCTGGAGTGTACTAGGGATTCCAGCAAAACTGTTTTTT. Its protein is CAWSVLGIPAKLFF.

V is TRBV9 and J is TRBJ1-2, with TRBD1 matching 7 bases. The CDR3 consists of 13 residues. Germline V gene sequence: CDR1 SGDLS, CDR2 YYNGEE. V was clipped by 7 bases and J by 2 bases; unmatched bases: 5. The CDR3 DNA reads as TGTGCCAGCCGACAGGGAACCAACTATGGCTACACCTTC. Amino acids: CASRQGTNYGYTF.

This sequence joins TRBV29-1 and TRBJ2-1, with D uncertain. This CDR3 has 12 amino acids. Germline V CDR1 and CDR2: SQVTM, ANQGSEA. V gave up 8 bases and J gave up 9 bases, with 17 bases separating them. The CDR3 sequence: CSSSTNVGEQFF. CDR3 bases: TGCAGCTCCTCCACTAACGTGGGTGAGCAGTTCTTC.

The rearrangement joins TRBV5-4 to TRBJ2-1; the match to TRBD2 covers 9 bases. With 4 bases clipped from V and 9 bases from J, the junction kept 14 bases outside the gene matches. This CDR3 has 16 residues. Germline CDR1 and CDR2: SGHNT and YYREEE (reference sequence). The CDR3 spells CASSLELEREVGEQFF. CDR3 nucleotides: TGTGCCAGCAGCCTCGAGTTGGAGCGGGAGGTTGGTGAGCAGTTCTTC.

The V call is TRBV7-9, the J call TRBJ2-5; TRBD2 aligns across 8 bases. J gave up 5 bases and V 3 bases, and 8 bases lay outside the gene matches. This CDR3 comprises 15 residues. Germline V gene lookup returns CDR1 SEHNR and CDR2 FQNEAQ (reference sequence). Written as DNA, the CDR3 is TGTGCCAGCAGCTTTAGTAGCGGGATATTGGAGACCCAGTACTTC. Encoded protein: CASSFSSGILETQYF.

V gene TRBV5-5 combines with J gene TRBJ1-2; 7 nucleotides line up with TRBD1. This CDR3 is built from 15 residues. Trimming cost V 5 bases and J 4 bases; bases outside gene matches: 11. The germline CDR1 and CDR2 sequences are SGHKS and YYEKEE (reference sequence). CDR3 sequence reads: CASSWSPGQSYGYTF. CDR3 nucleotide sequence: TGTGCCAGCAGTTGGTCCCCGGGACAGTCCTATGGCTACACCTTC.

This clone appeared a few times. V is TRBV10-1 and J is TRBJ2-7; D gene ambiguous. The germline V and J ends were trimmed by 0 bases and 4 bases, with 4 bases remaining between them. This CDR3 is 12 amino acids long. CDR1 is WNHNN, CDR2 SYGVQD, per germline (reference sequence). The CDR3 nucleotides are TGCGCCAGCAGTGAGTCCGGGTACGAGCAGTACTTC. It is translated as CASSESGYEQYF.

The rearrangement uses TRBV14 and TRBJ2-2; the D gene is possibly TRBD1 (6 bases). Germline V lookup: CDR1 SGHDN, CDR2 FVKESK. The CDR3 spans 16 residues. V lost 4 bases and J 3 bases, leaving 15 bases between the germline ends. CDR3 sequence (DNA): TGTGCCAGCAGCCGCACAGGGAGATGGGACACCGGGGAGCTGTTTTTT. It is translated as CASSRTGRWDTGELFF.

The gene calls are TRBV2 and TRBJ2-7; D gene unclear. Germline CDR1 SNHLY, CDR2 FYNNEI. V dropped 6 bases and J dropped 3 bases, with 12 bases sitting between them. The CDR3 runs 13 residues. Here the CDR3 DNA reads TGTGCCAGCAGAGTTTCGCGGAACTACGAGCAGTACTTC. It is translated as CASRVSRNYEQYF. Variable domain in full (rest from reference TRBV2 and TRBJ2-7): EPEVTQTPSHQVTQMGQEVILRCVPISNHLYFYWYRQILGQKVEFLVSFYNNEISEKSEIFDDQFSVERPDGSNFTLKIRSTKLEDSAMYFCASRVSRNYEQYFGPGTRLTVT.

This chain links TRBV18 with TRBJ2-7; possible D gene TRBD1, 5 bases. The V end lost 3 bases, the J end lost 6 bases, and 15 bases lay between the germline ends. This CDR3 is 14 amino acids long. Germline CDR1 reads KGHSH; CDR2 reads LQKENI. The chain's CDR3 is CASSPKGQTGEQYF. The CDR3 nucleotides are TGTGCCAGCTCACCCAAGGGCCAAACAGGCGAGCAGTACTTC.

The chain uses TRBV9 and TRBJ2-3, with TRBD2 matching 7 bases. CDR1 is SGDLS, CDR2 YYNGEE, per germline. V shed 6 bases and J 9 bases; nucleotides not matched to a gene: 22. CDR3 length: 17 amino acids. CDR3 in amino acids: CASTPYGRDYSTGTQYF. CDR3 nucleotide sequence: TGTGCCAGCACCCCCTATGGCCGGGACTATTCCACGGGGACGCAGTATTTT. Full variable domain (missing parts from reference TRBV9 and TRBJ2-3): DSGVTQTPKHLITATGQRVTLRCSPRSGDLSVYWYQQSLDQGLQFLIQYYNGEERAKGNILERFSAQQFPDLHSELNLSSLELGDSALYFCASTPYGRDYSTGTQYFGPGTRLTVL.

V and J are TRBV9 and TRBJ1-1; the D is unclear. Germline V gene lookup returns CDR1 SGDLS and CDR2 YYNGEE. The V and J ends lost 1 base and 1 base respectively, with 5 bases between them. CDR3 length: 13 residues. CDR3 DNA sequence: TGTGCCAGCAGCGTATCCGGGAACACTGAAGCTTTCTTT. It specifies CASSVSGNTEAFF.

The chain recombines TRBV29-1 with TRBJ2-3, with 8 nucleotides matching TRBD2. Trimming at V came to 3 bases and at J to 6 bases, leaving 5 bases not matched to a gene. CDR3 length: 13 amino acids. CDR1 and CDR2 from the germline V gene are SQVTM and ANQGSEA. This chain's CDR3 is CSVEPSGSDTQYF. The CDR3 DNA reads as TGCAGCGTTGAGCCCAGCGGGAGTGATACGCAGTATTTT.

The gene calls are TRBV7-3 and TRBJ1-5; tentatively, D is TRBD1 (5 bases). CDR3 size: 14 residues. Germline CDR1 SGHTA, CDR2 FQGTGA. With 7 bases removed from V and 5 bases from J, the gap between germline ends came to 15 bases. The CDR3 nucleotides read TGTGCCAGCACCTCAGGGAAAAGCCATCAGCCCCAGCATTTT. It is translated as CASTSGKSHQPQHF.

V is TRBV9 and J is TRBJ1-1; D ambiguous. The CDR3 is 13 amino acids. The V and J ends lost 5 bases and 3 bases respectively, with 11 bases between them. Germline-derived CDR1 and CDR2 are SGDLS and YYNGEE. The CDR3 region has the DNA TGTGCCAGCAGTCCCCCCGGGGACACTGAAGCTTTCTTT. As protein: CASSPPGDTEAFF. The full variable domain, with the rest looked up from reference TRBV9 and TRBJ1-1, is DSGVTQTPKHLITATGQRVTLRCSPRSGDLSVYWYQQSLDQGLQFLIQYYNGEERAKGNILERFSAQQFPDLHSELNLSSLELGDSALYFCASSPPGDTEAFFGQGTRLTVV.

V is TRBV7-9 and J is TRBJ1-4; 7 positions agree with TRBD1. The CDR3 is 14 residues long. From germline, CDR1 is SEHNR and CDR2 FQNEAQ (reference sequence). J was trimmed by 4 bases and V by 5 bases; bases with no gene match: 4. The CDR3 region is CASSEGQRNEKLFF. CDR3 coding DNA: TGTGCCAGCAGCGAGGGACAGCGTAATGAAAAACTGTTTTTT.

The chain carries TRBV29-1 and TRBJ1-5, with 7 bases identical to TRBD1. Germline values: CDR1 SQVTM, CDR2 ANQGSEA. The CDR3 contains 16 residues. Trimming removed 4 bases from V and 5 bases from J; junction bases left unmatched: 14. The chain's CDR3 is CSVVITGTDFDQPQHF. In DNA, the CDR3 is TGCAGCGTTGTAATCACCGGGACAGACTTTGATCAGCCCCAGCATTTT. Full variable domain (missing parts from reference TRBV29-1 and TRBJ1-5): SAVISQKPSRDICQRGTSLTIQCQVDSQVTMMFWYRQQPGQSLTLIATANQGSEATYESGFVIDKFPISRPNLTFSTLTVSNMSPEDSSIYLCSVVITGTDFDQPQHFGDGTRLSIL.

The chain uses TRBV19 and TRBJ1-1, with D possibly TRBD1 on 5 matching bases. CDR1 is LNHDA and CDR2 is SQIVND in the germline V gene (reference sequence). Trimming shortened V by 5 bases and J by 1 base, and 14 bases separated the two germline ends. The CDR3 is made up of 15 amino acids. The CDR3 nucleotides read TGTGCCAGTAGTGCTCCAGGGTTGGCGAACACTGAAGCTTTCTTT. It is translated as CASSAPGLANTEAFF.

The gene calls are TRBV5-4 and TRBJ2-3; 7 bases align to TRBD2. The CDR3 has 15 amino acids. CDR1 SGHNT and CDR2 YYREEE come from the germline V gene (reference sequence). J lost 0 bases, V lost 8 bases, and 9 bases had no gene match. The CDR3 sequence: CASSLAETSTDTQYF. Here the CDR3 DNA reads TGTGCCAGTAGTCTAGCGGAAACTAGCACAGATACGCAGTATTTT.

The chain uses TRBV27 and TRBJ2-7; D is possibly TRBD2 (5 bases). CDR3 length: 13 residues. V dropped 2 bases and J dropped 7 bases, with 12 bases sitting between them. Germline loops: CDR1 MNHEY, CDR2 SMNVEV (reference sequence). The DNA for the CDR3 is TGTGCCAGCAGTTTACTAGCTTTAGGGGAGCAGTACTTC. Residues: CASSLLALGEQYF.

The gene calls are TRBV19 and TRBJ2-3; 7 positions agree with TRBD2. The germline V gene encodes CDR1 LNHDA and CDR2 SQIVND (reference sequence). The CDR3 loop spans 13 amino acids. After removal of 6 bases from V and 2 bases from J, the junction contained 2 bases not matched to a gene. This CDR3 is CASSRDYTDTQYF. The CDR3, as DNA: TGTGCCAGTAGCCGGGACTACACAGATACGCAGTATTTT. Full variable domain (outside the CDR3, taken from reference TRBV19 and TRBJ2-3): DGGITQSPKYLFRKEGQNVTLSCEQNLNHDAMYWYRQDPGQGLRLIYYSQIVNDFQKGDIAEGYSVSREKKESFPLTVTSAQKNPTAFYLCASSRDYTDTQYFGPGTRLTVL.